This TCR beta chain was captured by sequencing in a study of CD4 and CD8 cells across lung adenocarcinoma regions. TCRdb reprocessed the PCR reads with MiXCR, giving one entry per CDR3 protein. The table records roughly 6,000 distinct CDR3 sequences, almost 50% of them present only once. Samples came from patients with localized non-small cell lung adenocarcinoma. The germline V gene has CDR1 SGHDN and CDR2 FVKESK. The CDR3 spans 15 residues. In the case of this clonotype: One junction end does not reproduce the germline sequence, and a read error may be involved.

This clonotype was obtained from a male donor with lung adenocarcinoma. The CD4 and CD8 labels of this study may be unreliable. Sequenced material: CD8+ T cells from the margin of a lung tumor. The chain links TRBV14 to TRBJ2-3; perhaps TRBD2 as D (5 bases). The CDR3 bases are TGTGCCAGCAGCCCCTTTTTGGCTAGCACAGATACGCAGTACTTT. Translating gives CASSPFLASTDTQYF.